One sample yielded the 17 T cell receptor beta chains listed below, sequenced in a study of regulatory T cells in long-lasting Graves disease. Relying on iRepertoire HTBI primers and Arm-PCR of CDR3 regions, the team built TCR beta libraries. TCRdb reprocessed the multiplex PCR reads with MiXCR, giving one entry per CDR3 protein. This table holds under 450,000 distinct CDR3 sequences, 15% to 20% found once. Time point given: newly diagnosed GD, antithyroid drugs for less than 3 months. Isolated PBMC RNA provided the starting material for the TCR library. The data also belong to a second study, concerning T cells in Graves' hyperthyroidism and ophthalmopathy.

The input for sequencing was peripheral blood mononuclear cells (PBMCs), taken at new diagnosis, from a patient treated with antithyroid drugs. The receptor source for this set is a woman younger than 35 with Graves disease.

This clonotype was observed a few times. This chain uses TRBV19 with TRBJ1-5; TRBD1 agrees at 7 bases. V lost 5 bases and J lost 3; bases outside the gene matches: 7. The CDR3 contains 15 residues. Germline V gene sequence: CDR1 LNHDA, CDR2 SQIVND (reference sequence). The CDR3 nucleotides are TGTGCCAGTAGTGCCACAGGGGCCGCCAATCAGCCCCAGCATTTT. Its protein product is CASSATGAANQPQHF.

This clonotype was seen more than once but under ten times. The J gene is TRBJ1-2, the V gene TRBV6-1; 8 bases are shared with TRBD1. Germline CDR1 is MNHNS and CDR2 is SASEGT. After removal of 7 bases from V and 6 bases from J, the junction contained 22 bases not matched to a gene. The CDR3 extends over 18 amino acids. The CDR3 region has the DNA TGTGCCAGCAACACTCCCCCGATGAGGACAGGGTCTTATAATGGCTACACCTTC. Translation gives CASNTPPMRTGSYNGYTF.

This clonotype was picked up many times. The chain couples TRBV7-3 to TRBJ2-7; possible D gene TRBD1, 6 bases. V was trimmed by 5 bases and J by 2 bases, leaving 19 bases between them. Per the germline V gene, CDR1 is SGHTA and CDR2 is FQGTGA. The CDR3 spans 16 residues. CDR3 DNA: TGTGCCAGCAGCGCCCATGGTCGCCAGGGGACCTACGAGCAGTACTTC. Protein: CASSAHGRQGTYEQYF.

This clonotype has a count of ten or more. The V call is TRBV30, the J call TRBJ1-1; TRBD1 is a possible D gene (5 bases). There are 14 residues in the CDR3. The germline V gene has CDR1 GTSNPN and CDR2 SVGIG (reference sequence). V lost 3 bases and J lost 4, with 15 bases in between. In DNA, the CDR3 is TGTGCCTGGAGCCTTACGTCCGGGGGCACTGAAGCTTTCTTT. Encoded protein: CAWSLTSGGTEAFF.

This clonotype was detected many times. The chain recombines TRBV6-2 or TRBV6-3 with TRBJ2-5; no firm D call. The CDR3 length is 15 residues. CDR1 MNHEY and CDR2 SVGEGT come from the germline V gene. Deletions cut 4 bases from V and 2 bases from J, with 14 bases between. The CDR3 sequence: CASSSPGSSQETQYF. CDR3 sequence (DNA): TGTGCCAGCAGTTCCCCCGGCAGCTCTCAAGAGACCCAGTACTTC.

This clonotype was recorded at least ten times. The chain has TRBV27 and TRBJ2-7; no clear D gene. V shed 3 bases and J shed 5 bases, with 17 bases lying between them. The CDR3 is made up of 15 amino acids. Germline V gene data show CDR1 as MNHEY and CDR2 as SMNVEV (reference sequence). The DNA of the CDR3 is TGTGCCAGCAGTTTGTGGGCCTCCCCTACCGACGAGCAGTACTTC. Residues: CASSLWASPTDEQYF.

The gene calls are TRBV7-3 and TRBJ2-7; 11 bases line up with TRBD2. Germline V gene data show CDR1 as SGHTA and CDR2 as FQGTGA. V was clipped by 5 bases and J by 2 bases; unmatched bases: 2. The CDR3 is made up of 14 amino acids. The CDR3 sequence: CASSRSGGAYEQYF. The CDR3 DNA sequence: TGTGCCAGCAGCCGTAGCGGGGGGGCCTACGAGCAGTACTTC.

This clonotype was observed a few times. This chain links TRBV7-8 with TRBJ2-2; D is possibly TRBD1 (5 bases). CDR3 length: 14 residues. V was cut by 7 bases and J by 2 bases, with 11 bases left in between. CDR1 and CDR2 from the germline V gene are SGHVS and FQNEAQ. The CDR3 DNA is TGTGCCAGCAAGATAGACAGAAACACCGGGGAGCTGTTTTTT. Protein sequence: CASKIDRNTGELFF. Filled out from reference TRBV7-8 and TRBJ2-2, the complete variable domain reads GAGVSQSPRYKVAKRGQDVALRCDPISGHVSLFWYQQALGQGPEFLTYFQNEAQLDKSGLPSDRFFAERPEGSVSTLKIQRTQQEDSAVYLCASKIDRNTGELFFGEGSRLTVL.

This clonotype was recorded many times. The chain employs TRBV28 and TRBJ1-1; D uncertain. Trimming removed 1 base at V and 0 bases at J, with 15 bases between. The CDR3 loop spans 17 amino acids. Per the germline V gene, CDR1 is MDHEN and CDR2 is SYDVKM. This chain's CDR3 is CASSLSGGRVMNTEAFF. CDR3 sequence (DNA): TGTGCCAGCAGTTTATCGGGAGGCCGAGTCATGAACACTGAAGCTTTCTTT.

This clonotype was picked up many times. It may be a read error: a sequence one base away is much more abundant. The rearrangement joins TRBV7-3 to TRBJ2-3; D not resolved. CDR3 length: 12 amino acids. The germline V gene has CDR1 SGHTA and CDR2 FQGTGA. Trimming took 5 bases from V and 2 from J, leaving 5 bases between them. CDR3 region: CASSDDTDTQYF. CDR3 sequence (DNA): TGTGCCAGCAGCGACGACACAGATACGCAGTATTTT.

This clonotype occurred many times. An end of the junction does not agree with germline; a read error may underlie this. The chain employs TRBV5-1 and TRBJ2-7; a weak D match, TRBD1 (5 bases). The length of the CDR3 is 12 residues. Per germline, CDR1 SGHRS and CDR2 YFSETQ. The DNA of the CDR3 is TGTGCCAGCAGCCTTCAGGGTTACGAGCAGTACTTC. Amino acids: CASSLQGYEQYF.

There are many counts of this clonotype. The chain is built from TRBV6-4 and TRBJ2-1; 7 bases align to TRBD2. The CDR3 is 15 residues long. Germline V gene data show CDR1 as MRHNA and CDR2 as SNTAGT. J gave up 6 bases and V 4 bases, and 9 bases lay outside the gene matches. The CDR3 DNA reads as TGTGCCAGCAGTGCTAGGGGCGGGAGAATCAATGAGCAGTTCTTC. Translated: CASSARGGRINEQFF.

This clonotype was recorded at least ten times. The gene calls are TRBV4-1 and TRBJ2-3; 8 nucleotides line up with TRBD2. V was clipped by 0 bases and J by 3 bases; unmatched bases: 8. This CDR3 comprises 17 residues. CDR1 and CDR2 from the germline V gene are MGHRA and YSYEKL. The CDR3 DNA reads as TGCGCCAGCAGCCAAGATCGGCGGGGGGAGGGGACAGATACGCAGTATTTT. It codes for CASSQDRRGEGTDTQYF.

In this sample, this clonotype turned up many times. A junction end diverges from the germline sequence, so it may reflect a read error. This CDR3 reads CASSPRGGGYTDTQYF. CDR3 bases: TGTGCCAGCAGCCCCCGTGGGGGGGGTTACACAGATACGCAGTATTTT. The rearrangement links TRBV5-1 to TRBJ2-3; TRBD2 aligns across 7 bases. Germline lookup yields CDR1 SGHRS and CDR2 YFSETQ. CDR3 length: 16 amino acids.

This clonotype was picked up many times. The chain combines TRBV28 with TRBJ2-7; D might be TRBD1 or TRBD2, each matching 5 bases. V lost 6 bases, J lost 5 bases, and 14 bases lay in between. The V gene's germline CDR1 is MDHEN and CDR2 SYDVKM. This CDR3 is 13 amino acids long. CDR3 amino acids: CASRPGTPNEQYF. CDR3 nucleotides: TGTGCCAGCAGACCCGGGACGCCGAACGAGCAGTACTTC.

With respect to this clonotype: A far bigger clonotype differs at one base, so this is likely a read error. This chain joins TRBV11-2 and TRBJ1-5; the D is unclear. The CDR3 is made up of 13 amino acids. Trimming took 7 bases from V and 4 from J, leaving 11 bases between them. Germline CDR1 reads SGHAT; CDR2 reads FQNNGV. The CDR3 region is CASNLGRNQPQHF. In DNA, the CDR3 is TGTGCCAGCAACTTGGGGAGGAATCAGCCCCAGCATTTT.

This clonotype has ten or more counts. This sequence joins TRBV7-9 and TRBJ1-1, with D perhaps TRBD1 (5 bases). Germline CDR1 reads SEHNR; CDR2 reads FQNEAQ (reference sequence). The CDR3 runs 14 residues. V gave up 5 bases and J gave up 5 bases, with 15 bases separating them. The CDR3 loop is CASSASSGGTEAFF. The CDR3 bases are TGTGCCAGCAGCGCCTCCAGCGGGGGAACTGAAGCTTTCTTT.